Listed below are T cell receptor beta chains from one sample, sequenced in a study of blood T cell repertoires in COVID-19. Profiling relied on immunoSEQ multiplex PCR, and the TCRdb table lists in-frame clones only, not all of them. The data contain roughly 240,000 clones, about four fifths of them singletons. The sample taken for sequencing was peripheral blood. The receptors were sampled from a woman in her 70s with acute or convalescent COVID-19. Each CDR3 is given with its conserved first and last residue. The D gene is left open where the match is weak. Not all rows give a size; the values are once, few, many and, for expanded clones, a class.

>TRBV5-1|TRBJ1-4|TRBD1|.
CASSQDPNYQGGEKLFF
TGCGCCAGCAGCCAAGACCCGAACTATCAGGGGGGTGAAAAACTGTTTTTT
>TRBV30|TRBJ1-1|.|.
CAWSVGTLAEAFF
TGTGCCTGGAGTGTGGGGACTCTGGCTGAAGCTTTCTTT
>TRBV5-5|TRBJ1-1|.|once
CASRTTGINTEAFF
TGTGCCAGCAGGACGACAGGTATCAACACTGAAGCTTTCTTT
>TRBV7-2|TRBJ2-1|.|.
CASSSQRESGEQFF
TGTGCCAGCAGCTCGCAAAGAGAGTCCGGTGAGCAGTTCTTC
>TRBV11-3|TRBJ2-5|.|.
CASSWGEETQYF
TGTGCCAGCAGCTGGGGGGAAGAGACCCAGTACTTC
>TRBV7-2|TRBJ2-3|TRBD2|.
CASSLYRASGGADTQYF
TGTGCCAGCAGCTTATACCGGGCTAGCGGGGGTGCTGATACGCAGTATTTT
>TRBV11-2|TRBJ1-5|TRBD1|once
CASSLGGQRISQPQHF
TGTGCCAGCAGCTTAGGGGGACAGAGAATTTCTCAGCCCCAGCATTTT
>TRBV20-1|TRBJ1-2|.|.
CSASTRNYGYTF
TGCAGTGCTAGTACCAGAAACTATGGCTACACCTTC
>TRBV28|TRBJ1-4|.|.
CASARGGLEKLFF
TGTGCCAGCGCCCGGGGGGGACTTGAAAAACTGTTTTTT
>TRBV19|TRBJ1-1|TRBD1|.
CASSIDHRGRAFF
TGTGCCAGTAGTATAGATCACAGGGGGCGAGCTTTCTTT
>TRBV6-2/TRBV6-3|TRBJ1-5|.|.
CASSTRLQPQHF
TGTGCCAGCAGTACCCGACTCCAGCCCCAGCATTTT
>TRBV9|TRBJ2-5|TRBD1|.
CASSGRDRGETQYF
TGTGCCAGCAGCGGCCGGGACAGGGGAGAGACCCAGTACTTC
>TRBV5-1|TRBJ2-7|.|.
CASSLEPGNYEQYF
TGCGCCAGCAGCTTGGAGCCAGGGAACTACGAGCAGTACTTC